This T cell receptor (beta chain) was recovered during a study of technical replicates of blood from a handful of donors. Some clones are missing from TCRdb's copy, which holds only in-frame ones; the method was immunoSEQ multiplex PCR. This sample has 55,000 to 75,000 clones, with 86% found just once. The CDR3 spans 15 residues. Germline V gene lookup returns CDR1 SGHTA and CDR2 FQGNSA. The J segment lost 5 bases and the V segment lost 7 bases, leaving 11 bases of the junction unmatched. This TCR derives from a human donor in good health. Some clones in this sample may be carry-over from other donors' samples. Material for sequencing was PBMCs. The V and J genes are TRBV7-2 and TRBJ2-3, with 8 nucleotides matching TRBD2. CDR3 amino acids: CASTREGLGRDTQYF. CDR3 nucleotides: TGTGCCAGCACCCGGGAGGGCCTCGGGAGAGATACGCAGTATTTT.